Sequencing of this T cell receptor beta chain was carried out in a study of spatial heterogeneity in lung cancer. The wider study: The study consistently detected more beta-chain than alpha-chain sequences.

All TCR cDNA molecules were individually tagged with a unique molecular identifier. One entry per CDR3 protein, called by TCRdb with MiXCR from the 5' RACE reads. This table holds tens of thousands of distinct CDR3 sequences, about 7% found once. The time point denotes: sample taken at primary tumor resection. Unsorted tumor, nontumor lung tissue or cryopreserved PBMC supplied the whole RNA. Samples came from 65 to 75 TRACERx patients with untreated early-stage lung cancer. Overall study results and limits: Detection of ubiquitous tumor TCRs in blood was higher at resection than follow-up.

At least ten counts were recorded for this clonotype. Its antigen remains unknown. The TCR sequence derives from a female donor with early-stage non-small cell lung cancer. The specimen was PBMCs, collected at surgery.

The CDR3 region has the DNA TGTGCCAGCACCTCAGACTACGGTGAGCAGTTCTTC. Its protein is CASTSDYGEQFF. The gene calls are TRBV2 and TRBJ2-1; the D gene is possibly TRBD2 (5 bases). Germline V gene sequence: CDR1 SNHLY, CDR2 FYNNEI. Trimming removed 7 bases at V and 9 bases at J, with 13 bases between. The CDR3 runs to 12 residues. Combining the CDR3 with reference TRBV2 and TRBJ2-1 gives the whole variable domain EPEVTQTPSHQVTQMGQEVILRCVPISNHLYFYWYRQILGQKVEFLVSFYNNEISEKSEIFDDQFSVERPDGSNFTLKIRSTKLEDSAMYFCASTSDYGEQFFGPGTRLTVL.